This T cell receptor beta chain is from a study of T-cell reconstitution after alpha-beta-depleted transplantation in children. Molecular barcoding with unique molecular identifiers was used for the TCRbeta library. TCRdb passed the PCR reads through MiXCR, listing each CDR3 protein once. The profile shows some 440,000 distinct CDR3 sequences, around 16% of them singletons. A word on this clonotype: Its antigen is undetermined.

Study observations and caveats: Newly generated T cells supplied most T-cell counts and diversity one year post-transplant. Certain patients had high TCRbeta diversity at day 60, and it came from recipient T cells and thymic progenitors that survived. The origin of alpha-beta T cells about two months after transplant was reportedly several hundred expanded graft clones.

The V gene's germline CDR1 is SGHRS and CDR2 YFSETQ. This CDR3 contains 15 residues. After removal of 3 bases from V and 8 bases from J, the junction contained 8 bases not matched to a gene. This receptor was identified in a boy under two years old who had a stem cell transplant for Wiskott-Aldrich syndrome, so the T cells may come from the graft donor. The material sequenced was PBMCs, mostly from graft donor cells, taken 360 days after TCRalphabeta/CD19-depleted stem cell transplant. The chain joins TRBV5-1 to TRBJ2-1; 10 bases line up with TRBD1. The CDR3 DNA follows: TGCGCCAGCAGCTACCAACCGGGACAGGGGTATGAGCAGTTCTTC. Translation: CASSYQPGQGYEQFF. Using reference TRBV5-1 and TRBJ2-1 for the parts outside the CDR3, the full variable domain is KAGVTQTPRYLIKTRGQQVTLSCSPISGHRSVSWYQQTPGQGLQFLFEYFSETQRNKGNFPGRFSGRQFSNSRSEMNVSTLELGDSALYLCASSYQPGQGYEQFFGPGTRLTVL.